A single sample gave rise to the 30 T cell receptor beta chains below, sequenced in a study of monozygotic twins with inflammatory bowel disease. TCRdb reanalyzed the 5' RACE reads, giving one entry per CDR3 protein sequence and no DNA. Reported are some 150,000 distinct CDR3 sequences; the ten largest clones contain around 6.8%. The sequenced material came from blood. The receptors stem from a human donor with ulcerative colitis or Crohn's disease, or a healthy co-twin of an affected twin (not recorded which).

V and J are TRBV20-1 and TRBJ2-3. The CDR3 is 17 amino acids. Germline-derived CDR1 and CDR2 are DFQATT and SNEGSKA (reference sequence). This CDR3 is CSARDLAGMVVEDTQYF.

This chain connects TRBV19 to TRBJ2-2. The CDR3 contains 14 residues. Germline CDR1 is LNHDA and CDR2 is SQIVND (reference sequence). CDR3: CASKGRANTGELFF.

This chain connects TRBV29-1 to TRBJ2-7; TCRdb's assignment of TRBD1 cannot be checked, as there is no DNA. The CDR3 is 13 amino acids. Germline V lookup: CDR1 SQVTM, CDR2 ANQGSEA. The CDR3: CSVVGRDSYEQYF.

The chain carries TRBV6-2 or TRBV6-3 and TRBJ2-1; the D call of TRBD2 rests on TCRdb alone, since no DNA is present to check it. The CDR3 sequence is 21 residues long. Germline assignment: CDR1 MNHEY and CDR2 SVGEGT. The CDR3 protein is CASSLSPGHLWSSGFYNEQFF.

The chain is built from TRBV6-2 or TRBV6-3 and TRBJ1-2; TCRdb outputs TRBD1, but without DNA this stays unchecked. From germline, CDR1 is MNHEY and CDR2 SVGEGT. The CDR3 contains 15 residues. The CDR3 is CASSTFDRGSAGYTF.

This CDR3 reads CASSSPDGGYEQYF. V usage is TRBV7-9 and J usage is TRBJ2-7; with no DNA, the TCRdb D assignment of TRBD2 cannot be verified. The germline CDR1 and CDR2 sequences are SEHNR and FQNEAQ (reference sequence). The CDR3 extends over 14 amino acids.

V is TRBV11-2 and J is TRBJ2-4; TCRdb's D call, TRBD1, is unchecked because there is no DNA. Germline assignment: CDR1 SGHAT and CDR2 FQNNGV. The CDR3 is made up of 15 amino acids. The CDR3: CASSFTGVAKNIQYF.

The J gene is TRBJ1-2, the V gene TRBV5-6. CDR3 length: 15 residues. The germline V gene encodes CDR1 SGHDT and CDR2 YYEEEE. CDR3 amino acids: CASSLVASANYGYTF. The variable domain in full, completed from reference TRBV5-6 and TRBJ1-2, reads DAGVTQSPTHLIKTRGQQVTLRCSPKSGHDTVSWYQQALGQGPQFIFQYYEEEERQRGNFPDRFSGHQFPNYSSELNVNALLLGDSALYLCASSLVASANYGYTFGSGTRLTVV.

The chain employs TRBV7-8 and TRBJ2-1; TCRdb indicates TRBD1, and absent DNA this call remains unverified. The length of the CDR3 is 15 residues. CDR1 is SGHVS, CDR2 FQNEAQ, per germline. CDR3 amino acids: CASSLSPTEGDEQFF.

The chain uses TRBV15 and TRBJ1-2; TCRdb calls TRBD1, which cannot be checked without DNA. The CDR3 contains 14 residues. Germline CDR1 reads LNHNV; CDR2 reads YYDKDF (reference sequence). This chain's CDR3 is CATSRDRGVDGYTF.

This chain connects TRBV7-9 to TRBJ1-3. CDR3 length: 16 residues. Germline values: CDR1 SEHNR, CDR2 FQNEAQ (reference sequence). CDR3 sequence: CASSPAGRTSGNTIYF.

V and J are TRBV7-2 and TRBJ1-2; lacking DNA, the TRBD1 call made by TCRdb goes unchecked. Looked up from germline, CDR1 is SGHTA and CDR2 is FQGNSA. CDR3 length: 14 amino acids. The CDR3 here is CASTAGQGNYGYTF.

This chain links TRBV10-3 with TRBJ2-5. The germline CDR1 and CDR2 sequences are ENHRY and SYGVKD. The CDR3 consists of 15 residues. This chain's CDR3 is CAISESRQFQETQYF.

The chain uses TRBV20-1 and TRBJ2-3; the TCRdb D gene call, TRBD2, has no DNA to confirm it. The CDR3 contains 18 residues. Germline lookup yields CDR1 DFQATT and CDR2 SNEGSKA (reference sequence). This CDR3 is CSARDGAWTSGSTDTQYF.

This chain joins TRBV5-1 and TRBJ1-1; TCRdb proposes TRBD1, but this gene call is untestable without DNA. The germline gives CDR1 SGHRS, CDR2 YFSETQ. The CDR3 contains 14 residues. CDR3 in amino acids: CASRRDRGSTEAFF.

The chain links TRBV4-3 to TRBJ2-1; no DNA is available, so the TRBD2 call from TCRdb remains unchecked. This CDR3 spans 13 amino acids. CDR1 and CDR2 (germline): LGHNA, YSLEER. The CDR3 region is CASSQGGLAEQFF.

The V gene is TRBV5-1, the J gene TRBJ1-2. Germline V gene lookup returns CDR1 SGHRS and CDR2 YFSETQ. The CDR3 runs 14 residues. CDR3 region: CASSLGRTPYGYTF. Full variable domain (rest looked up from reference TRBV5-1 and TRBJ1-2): KAGVTQTPRYLIKTRGQQVTLSCSPISGHRSVSWYQQTPGQGLQFLFEYFSETQRNKGNFPGRFSGRQFSNSRSEMNVSTLELGDSALYLCASSLGRTPYGYTFGSGTRLTVV.

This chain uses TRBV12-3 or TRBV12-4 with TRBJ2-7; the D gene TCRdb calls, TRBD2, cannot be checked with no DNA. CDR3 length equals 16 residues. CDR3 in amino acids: CASSLNLDSSSYEQYF.

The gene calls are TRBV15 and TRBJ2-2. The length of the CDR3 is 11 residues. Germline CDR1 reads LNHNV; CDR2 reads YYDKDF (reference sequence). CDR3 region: CATSRLGELFF. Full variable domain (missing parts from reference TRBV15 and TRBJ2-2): DAMVIQNPRYQVTQFGKPVTLSCSQTLNHNVMYWYQQKSSQAPKLLFHYYDKDFNNEADTPDNFQSRRPNTSFCFLDIRSPGLGDTAMYLCATSRLGELFFGEGSRLTVL.

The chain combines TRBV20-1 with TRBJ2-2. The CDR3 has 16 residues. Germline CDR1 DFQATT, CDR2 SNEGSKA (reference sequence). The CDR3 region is CSARDLERDFTGELFF.

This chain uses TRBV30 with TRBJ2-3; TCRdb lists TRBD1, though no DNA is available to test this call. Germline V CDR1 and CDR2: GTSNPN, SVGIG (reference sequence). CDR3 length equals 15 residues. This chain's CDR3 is CAWNTGGLNTDTQYF.

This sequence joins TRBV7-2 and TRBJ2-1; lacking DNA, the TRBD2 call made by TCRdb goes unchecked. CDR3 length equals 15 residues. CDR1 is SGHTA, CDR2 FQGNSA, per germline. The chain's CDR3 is CASSLAHLGGNEQFF.

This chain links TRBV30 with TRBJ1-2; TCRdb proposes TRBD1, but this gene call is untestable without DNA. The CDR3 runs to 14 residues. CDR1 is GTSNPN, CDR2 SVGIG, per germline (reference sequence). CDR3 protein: CAGLGVGYDYGYTF.

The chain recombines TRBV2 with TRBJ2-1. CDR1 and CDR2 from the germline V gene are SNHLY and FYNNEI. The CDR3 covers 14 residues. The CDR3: CASSGSLRYNEQFF.

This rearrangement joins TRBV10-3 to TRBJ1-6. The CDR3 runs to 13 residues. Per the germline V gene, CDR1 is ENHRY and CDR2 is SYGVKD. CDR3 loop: CAIRDLVNSPLHF.

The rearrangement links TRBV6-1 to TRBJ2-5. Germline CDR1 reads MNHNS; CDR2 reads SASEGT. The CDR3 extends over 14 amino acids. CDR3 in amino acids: CASTDDRLGETQYF.

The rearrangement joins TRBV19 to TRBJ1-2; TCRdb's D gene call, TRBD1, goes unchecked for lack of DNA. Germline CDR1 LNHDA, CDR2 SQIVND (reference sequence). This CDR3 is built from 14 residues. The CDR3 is CASSDPGTLHGYTF.

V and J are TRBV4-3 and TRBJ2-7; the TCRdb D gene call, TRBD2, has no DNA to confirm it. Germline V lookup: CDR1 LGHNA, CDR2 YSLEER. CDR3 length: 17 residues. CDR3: CASSQESVAGGAYEQYF.

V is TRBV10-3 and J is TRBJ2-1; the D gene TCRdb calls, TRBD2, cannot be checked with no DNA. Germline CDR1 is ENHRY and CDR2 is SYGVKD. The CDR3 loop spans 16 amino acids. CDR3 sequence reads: CAISASSGSSYNEQFF.

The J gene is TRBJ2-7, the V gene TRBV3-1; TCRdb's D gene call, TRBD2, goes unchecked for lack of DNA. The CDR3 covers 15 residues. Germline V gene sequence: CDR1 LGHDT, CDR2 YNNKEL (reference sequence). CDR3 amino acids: CASSHPSGPLYEQYF.